These T cell receptor beta chains were read from a single sample in a study of blood T cell repertoires in COVID-19. TCRdb keeps only in-frame clones here, not all; method: immunoSEQ multiplex PCR. The profile covers around 80,000 clones, with over 65% appearing a single time and approximately 5.4% taken by the ten largest. Sequenced sample: peripheral blood. All receptors come from a man aged 45-65 years with active or convalescent COVID-19. CDR3s include the opening cysteine and the closing phenylalanine or tryptophan.

v_gene	j_gene	CDR3aa
TRBV10-2	TRBJ1-2	CASSEAGGNYGYTF
TRBV9	TRBJ1-2	CASSAGGGGYTF
TRBV29-1	TRBJ1-2	CSASLGDYGYTF
TRBV5-4	TRBJ1-2	CASSSLGQGINRGYTF
TRBV27	TRBJ2-4	CASSPADRVNIQYF
TRBV11-2	TRBJ2-3	CASSPRLAGREDTQYF
TRBV24-1	TRBJ2-2	CATSDPGQGGTGELFF
TRBV5-4	TRBJ2-5	CASSPRGTQGTQYF
TRBV9	TRBJ2-7	CASSVETGVYEQYF
TRBV5-6	TRBJ1-1	CASSKGQGRNTEAFF
TRBV30	TRBJ1-1	CAWEKRGLNTEAFF
TRBV11-2	TRBJ2-3	CASSFRGADLVDTQYF
TRBV6-6	TRBJ1-5	CASSFTRTGSNQPQHF
TRBV28	TRBJ1-3	CASSPPTGSGNTIYF
TRBV19	TRBJ1-1	CASSIQGMNTEAFF
TRBV19	TRBJ2-1	CASSWTSYNEQFF
TRBV6-2/TRBV6-3	TRBJ1-2	CASSYGGQSYGYTF
TRBV3-1/TRBV3-2	TRBJ2-7	CASSQAITYEQYF
TRBV27	TRBJ2-7	CASSFGAEQYF
TRBV27	TRBJ1-1	CASSLGQQESEAFF
TRBV14	TRBJ2-7	CASSPLGLSYEQYF
TRBV9	TRBJ2-1	CASSAGLAEQFF
TRBV9	TRBJ2-3	CASSALGGQGAYDTQYF
TRBV7-2	TRBJ2-2	CASSIDTFANTGELFF
TRBV2	TRBJ2-5	CASSGQQETQYF
TRBV5-6	TRBJ2-5	CASSLGTARQETQYF
TRBV19	TRBJ1-1	CASRNGQGGTEAFF
TRBV5-5	TRBJ1-5	CASSLAPVAGGQGNQPQHF
TRBV7-9	TRBJ2-7	CASSFSGADEQYF
TRBV10-3	TRBJ2-1	CATPGGLAGTPNEQFF
TRBV2	TRBJ1-5	CASSPEQGNQPQHF
TRBV6-6	TRBJ1-6	CASEARNSPLHF
TRBV19	TRBJ1-1	CASSIDPGGTEAFF
TRBV7-3	TRBJ2-2	CASSPHGTANTGELFF
TRBV6-5	TRBJ1-2	CASSRQGGEGYTF
TRBV5-6	TRBJ2-3	CASSHGGLVDTQYF
TRBV9	TRBJ2-5	CASSVGVAGLETQYF
TRBV6-1	TRBJ1-2	CASSDRGLVGYTF